This T cell receptor (beta chain) appears in the sequencing data of a study of siplizumab effects on memory and regulatory T cells. Broader study findings: With siplizumab, mappable alloreactive CD4+ clones averaged around 65% Treg-derived, versus less than 35% in controls. Siplizumab significantly decreased alloreactive sequences from unstimulated CD4+ memory cells. Of the proliferating CD4+ or CD8+ clones, roughly 75-96% lacked a naive or memory phenotype that could be assigned. The alloresponse seemed to draw substantially on naive T cells, which appeared more diverse than memory cells.

TCRdb's copy holds only in-frame clones and misses some; the assay was immunoSEQ multiplex PCR. The sample consists of over 70,000 clones, more than 85% of them appearing once. As regards this clone: Its antigen is unidentified.

CDR3 length: 14 amino acids. Losses at the gene ends were 6 bases for V and 4 bases for J; bases not matched to a gene: 6. Germline V gene sequence: CDR1 LGHNT, CDR2 FRNRAP. The rearrangement joins TRBV12-5 to TRBJ2-7; 10 bases fit TRBD1. The receptor was isolated from a human donor in good health. The source material was CD8+ T cells sorted from blood. Written as DNA, the CDR3 is TGTGCTAGTGGCACCGGGACAGGGGCATACGAGCAGTACTTC. The encoded protein is CASGTGTGAYEQYF.